This TCR beta chain was identified in a study of blood T cells in healthy people across ages. There are 15 residues in the CDR3. The germline V gene has CDR1 SGHAT and CDR2 FQNNGV. Primed by a sample-barcoded 5' primer and a J-beta primer mix, a second PCR proceeded for 7 to 11 cycles. A single record per CDR3 protein comes from TCRdb applying MiXCR to the 5' RACE reads. The sample holds over 450,000 distinct CDR3 sequences, nearly 25% seen once. This same sample was also taken into another study, of T cells of mothers and their children.

This chain uses TRBV11-2 with TRBJ2-5, with 10 bases identical to TRBD1. The J call may be in error: the DNA end matches TRBJ2-7 better. The specimen was blood. The receptor's source is a boy younger than 18 in good health. This CDR3 is CASSATGGAGYEQYF. The CDR3 coding sequence is TGTGCCAGCAGCGCGACAGGGGGCGCGGGGTACGAGCAGTACTTC.